The 20 T cell receptor beta chains given below trace back to one sample, sequenced in a study of early T cells in non-severe SARS-CoV-2 infection. Each CDR3 protein is one row after TCRdb ran MiXCR on the 5' RACE reads. The table lists some 80,000 distinct CDR3 sequences, around 15% of them singletons. Material for sequencing was whole blood. Receptors were obtained from an adult who was a healthcare worker with PCR-confirmed SARS-CoV-2 infection or an uninfected control (not recorded which).

This clonotype was observed many times. An end of the junction differs from the germline gene, which may be a read error. This chain joins TRBV3-1 and TRBJ1-3; the D is unclear. Per the germline V gene, CDR1 is LGHDT and CDR2 is YNNKEL (reference sequence). The CDR3 sequence is 14 residues long. The DNA of the CDR3 is TGTGCCAGCAGCCAAGGTTTCTCTGGAAACACCATATTTTTT. Translated: CASSQGFSGNTIFF.

The chain joins TRBV20-1 to TRBJ2-7; 9 bases map to TRBD1. The germline gives CDR1 DFQATT, CDR2 SNEGSKA (reference sequence). The CDR3 length is 13 residues. Losses at the gene ends were 6 bases for V and 3 bases for J; bases not matched to a gene: 6. The CDR3 sequence: CSARDRVDYEQYF. DNA of the CDR3: TGCAGTGCGAGGGACAGGGTTGACTACGAGCAGTACTTC.

The chain is built from TRBV10-2 and TRBJ2-2; 10 positions agree with TRBD2. This CDR3 has 16 amino acids. Germline V gene data show CDR1 as WSHSY and CDR2 as SAAADI. V gave up 4 bases and J gave up 4 bases; unmatched junction bases: 6. DNA for the CDR3: TGCGCCAGCAGTGGGACTAGCGGATTGATCACCGGGGAGCTGTTTTTT. Residues: CASSGTSGLITGELFF.

This clonotype occurred many times. The V call is TRBV5-1, the J call TRBJ2-1; D possibly uses TRBD1 or TRBD2 (6 bases each). This CDR3 region has 15 residues. With 6 bases removed from V and 5 bases from J, the gap between germline ends came to 18 bases. Germline assignment: CDR1 SGHRS and CDR2 YFSETQ. The CDR3 here is CASKKGGTGDNEQFF. The CDR3, as DNA: TGCGCCAGCAAGAAAGGGGGGACGGGTGACAATGAGCAGTTCTTC.

This clonotype was seen more than once but under ten times. The V and J genes are TRBV9 and TRBJ2-2; TRBD2 might be the D (5 bases). CDR1 is SGDLS, CDR2 YYNGEE, per germline. V was pared by 0 bases and J by 4 bases, with 10 bases between. CDR3 length: 15 amino acids. The CDR3 loop is CASSVAAAPTGELFF. As DNA, the CDR3 is TGTGCCAGCAGCGTAGCAGCGGCCCCCACCGGGGAGCTGTTTTTT. Combining the CDR3 with reference TRBV9 and TRBJ2-2 gives the whole variable domain DSGVTQTPKHLITATGQRVTLRCSPRSGDLSVYWYQQSLDQGLQFLIQYYNGEERAKGNILERFSAQQFPDLHSELNLSSLELGDSALYFCASSVAAAPTGELFFGEGSRLTVL.

This clonotype was recorded at least ten times. The genes are TRBV30 and TRBJ1-1; the D is unclear. The germline V and J ends were trimmed by 2 bases and 0 bases, with 7 bases remaining between them. Germline V gene data show CDR1 as GTSNPN and CDR2 as SVGIG (reference sequence). The CDR3 spans 13 residues. The CDR3 sequence: CAWSMSLNTEAFF. The DNA of the CDR3 is TGTGCCTGGAGTATGAGCCTGAACACTGAAGCTTTCTTT.

Only a few counts were recorded for this clonotype. V gene TRBV3-1 combines with J gene TRBJ1-5; possibly TRBD1 for D (5 bases). V dropped 6 bases and J dropped 5 bases, with 11 bases sitting between them. This CDR3 spans 13 amino acids. Germline loops: CDR1 LGHDT, CDR2 YNNKEL (reference sequence). The CDR3 sequence is CASSPGGDQPQHF. The CDR3 region has the DNA TGTGCCAGCAGTCCAGGAGGGGATCAGCCCCAGCATTTT.

The table lists this clonotype with a few counts. The J gene is TRBJ1-3, the V gene TRBV6-5, with D uncertain. V lost 2 bases and J 6 bases, leaving 5 bases between the germline ends. Germline V gene lookup returns CDR1 MNHEY and CDR2 SVGAGI. CDR3 size: 12 residues. CDR3 residues: CASSYPPNTIYF. Here the CDR3 DNA reads TGTGCCAGCAGTTACCCTCCAAACACCATATATTTT.

The chain employs TRBV3-1 and TRBJ1-4; 9 positions agree with TRBD1. Trimming at V came to 1 base and at J to 0 bases, leaving 6 bases not matched to a gene. Germline CDR1 LGHDT, CDR2 YNNKEL (reference sequence). The CDR3 is 18 residues long. In nucleotides, the CDR3 is TGTGCCAGCAGCCAAGCGACAGGGGGGTCCGCAACTAATGAAAAACTGTTTTTT. Translation gives CASSQATGGSATNEKLFF.

This clonotype was seen at least ten times. V is TRBV6-6 and J is TRBJ1-2; D gene uncertain. This CDR3 contains 12 residues. V lost 8 bases, J lost 2 bases, and 9 bases lay in between. From germline, CDR1 is MNHNY and CDR2 SVGAGI (reference sequence). CDR3 loop: CASVNPNYGYTF. In DNA form, the CDR3 reads TGTGCCAGCGTAAACCCAAACTATGGCTACACCTTC.

This clonotype was detected many times. The rearrangement uses TRBV20-1 and TRBJ1-6; possibly TRBD1 for D (6 bases). The V and J ends lost 2 bases and 6 bases respectively, with 11 bases between them. CDR3 length: 14 amino acids. The germline gives CDR1 DFQATT, CDR2 SNEGSKA (reference sequence). CDR3 protein: CSARRTEGNSPLHF. The DNA of the CDR3 is TGCAGTGCTAGAAGGACAGAGGGTAATTCACCCCTCCACTTT.

The rearrangement uses TRBV3-1 and TRBJ1-6; 7 bases agree with TRBD1. Germline lookup yields CDR1 LGHDT and CDR2 YNNKEL (reference sequence). The trim removed 1 base at V and 7 bases at J, leaving 4 bases unmatched. CDR3 length: 15 residues. The CDR3 loop is CASSQAGQKNSPLHF. The CDR3 DNA follows: TGTGCCAGCAGCCAAGCGGGACAGAAAAATTCACCCCTCCACTTT.

This clonotype was seen repeatedly, ten times or more. This chain uses TRBV2 with TRBJ1-2, with 11 bases fitting TRBD1. Trimming removed 4 bases from V and 2 bases from J; junction bases left unmatched: 3. The V gene's germline CDR1 is SNHLY and CDR2 FYNNEI. This CDR3 comprises 15 residues. This chain's CDR3 is CASSVGQGANYGYTF. In DNA form, the CDR3 reads TGTGCCAGCAGTGTAGGACAGGGGGCCAACTATGGCTACACCTTC.

This chain uses TRBV10-3 with TRBJ2-2; the match to TRBD2 covers 13 bases. The CDR3 has 16 amino acids. The J segment lost 6 bases and the V segment lost 5 bases, leaving 6 bases of the junction unmatched. The germline CDR1 and CDR2 sequences are ENHRY and SYGVKD. This chain's CDR3 is CAISRFGLAGAGELFF. The CDR3 DNA reads TGTGCCATCAGTCGATTTGGACTAGCGGGGGCCGGGGAGCTGTTTTTT.

This clonotype was counted at least ten times. The chain uses TRBV25-1 and TRBJ1-1; a possible D gene is TRBD1 (6 bases). The CDR3 is made up of 15 amino acids. Trimming stripped 1 base from V and 4 bases from J, with 13 bases between. Germline CDR1 and CDR2: MGHDK and SYGVNS. In DNA form, the CDR3 reads TGTGCCAGCAGTGAATTCGAGGGCAGGGGCACTGAAGCTTTCTTT. This sequence encodes CASSEFEGRGTEAFF. The whole variable domain, remainder taken from reference TRBV25-1 and TRBJ1-1, is EADIYQTPRYLVIGTGKKITLECSQTMGHDKMYWYQQDPGMELHLIHYSYGVNSTEKGDLSSESTVSRIRTEHFPLTLESARPSHTSQYLCASSEFEGRGTEAFFGQGTRLTVV.

This chain links TRBV4-3 with TRBJ2-2; D is unresolved. The CDR3 extends over 16 amino acids. CDR1 and CDR2 from the germline V gene are LGHNA and YSLEER. V dropped 0 bases and J dropped 0 bases, with 8 bases sitting between them. DNA for the CDR3: TGCGCCAGCAGCCAAGATTCCTCTCCGAACACCGGGGAGCTGTTTTTT. Amino acid sequence: CASSQDSSPNTGELFF.

A remark on this clonotype: Possible read error: a much larger clone is one base away. This chain uses TRBV5-1 with TRBJ2-7; 7 bases line up with TRBD2. Germline CDR1 and CDR2: SGHRS and YFSETQ. The CDR3 length is 15 residues. CDR3 bases: TGCGTCAGCGCCTCCGTCGGGGGGTTGACCTACGAGCAGTACTTC. Amino acid sequence: CVSASVGGLTYEQYF.

V is TRBV14 and J is TRBJ2-1, with 7 bases lining up with TRBD1. Germline assignment: CDR1 SGHDN and CDR2 FVKESK. Trimming cost V 4 bases and J 4 bases; bases outside gene matches: 7. The CDR3 spans 15 residues. DNA of the CDR3: TGTGCCAGCAGCCCGAGACAGGGCCTATACAATGAGCAGTTCTTC. Encoded protein: CASSPRQGLYNEQFF.

This clonotype was picked up a small number of times. It is unclear where the CDR3 begins or ends on the DNA, so no DNA is shown, and the CDR3 is as TCRdb lists it. J is TRBJ1-1 and V is TRBV7-3; TRBD1 is taken as the D call from the table, unchecked against the DNA. The CDR3 extends over 15 residues, inclusive of both ends. Looked up from germline, CDR1 is SGHTA and CDR2 is FQGTGA. The CDR3 is CASSLTVARGTEVFF.

In its sample, this clonotype was seen many times. CDR3 residues: CAWNTFWDGYTF. DNA of the CDR3: TGTGCCTGGAATACTTTTTGGGATGGCTACACCTTC. This sequence joins TRBV30 and TRBJ1-2; D not certain. V was pared by 4 bases and J by 6 bases, with 12 bases between. Germline V gives CDR1 GTSNPN, CDR2 SVGIG (reference sequence). This CDR3 spans 12 amino acids.